In this sample, the clone carrying this TCR beta chain turned up a few times. In the study's own analysis: Nucleated cell counts were estimated from reference gene primer amplification. The method was immunoSEQ multiplex PCR; TCRdb's version includes in-frame clones alone and lacks a portion of them. That table furnishes V, J and clone size, whereas the DNA furnished D and trimming. The data show approximately 190,000 clones, 88% seen once. Per the germline V gene, CDR1 is SGHVS and CDR2 is FNYEAQ. The CDR3 is 15 amino acids. V lost 8 bases and J 9 bases, leaving 20 bases between the germline ends. The data were obtained in a study of blood T cell repertoires in COVID-19. Study as a whole: Acute and convalescent COVID-19 specimens originated in the United States, Italy and Spain.

The specimen sequenced was peripheral blood. The receptor's source is a man in his forties with active or convalescent COVID-19. J is TRBJ1-6 and V is TRBV7-6; weak D call: TRBD1 (5 bases). This chain's CDR3 is CASAGGGIGSSPLHF. For the CDR3, the DNA is TGTGCCAGCGCTGGGGGGGGGATCGGTAGTTCACCCCTCCACTTT.